This T cell receptor (beta chain) comes out of a study of T cell repertoires in cytomegalovirus infection. Study background: Use of recently identified HLA-C-restricted and well-studied HLA-B-restricted CMV epitopes was part of the study. Both a matching HLA type and CMV infection were indicated by public TCR beta signatures.

TCRdb ran MiXCR on the reads and lists one entry per CDR3 protein. The sample consists of 830,000 or so distinct CDR3 sequences, around a third of them appearing once. Remarks on this clonotype: What it recognizes is unknown.

The material sequenced was cultured CD8+ T cells from PBMCs, taken from culture after CMV antigen stimulation. This TCR was recovered from a human donor in good health (CMV status not recorded). Some clones in this sample may be carry-over from other donors' samples.

CDR3 region: CASSPRDSWNQPQHF. In nucleotides, the CDR3 is TGTGCCAGCAGTCCCCGAGACAGTTGGAATCAGCCCCAGCATTTT. The V gene is TRBV27, the J gene TRBJ1-5, with D perhaps matching TRBD1 (5 bases). Deletions cut 5 bases from V and 4 bases from J, with 15 bases between. Germline V CDR1 and CDR2: MNHEY, SMNVEV (reference sequence). This CDR3 comprises 15 residues.